The T cell receptor (beta chain) described here comes from a study of graft-versus-host responses after intestinal transplantation. For the study at large: Grafts were multivisceral, liver-intestinal, or isolated intestinal. Study conclusions and caveats: After transplant, early declines in HvG clones were associated with peak levels of circulating GvH clones.

The protocol was immunoSEQ multiplex PCR, while the TCRdb copy is restricted to in-frame clones and leaves out a portion. The sample lists about 120,000 clones, around 96% seen once, with 3% to 4% in the top ten. As for this clone: Its antigen is not identified. One junction end does not reproduce the germline sequence, and a read error may be involved.

The germline CDR1 and CDR2 sequences are MNHEY and SMNVEV (reference sequence). The CDR3 is 14 amino acids. The clonotype was recovered from a human donor who received an intestinal transplant. The rearrangement joins TRBV27 to TRBJ2-7; maybe TRBD2 (5 bases). The source was unstimulated CD8+ T cells sorted from spleen or lymph node cells, collected before intestinal transplant. CDR3 nucleotides: TGTGCCAGCAGTCCCAGACTACTCGCCTACGAGCAGTGCTTC. It translates to CASSPRLLAYEQCF.